The 30 T cell receptor beta chains given below trace back to one sample, sequenced in a study of T cells in Graves' hyperthyroidism and ophthalmopathy. Amplification of TCR beta CDR3 regions was performed using RNA transcripts as template. First-round RT-PCR targeting the TCR CDR3 was performed with the HTBI primer set. TCRdb reprocessed the multiplex PCR reads with MiXCR, giving one entry per CDR3 protein. The sample consists of around 600,000 distinct CDR3 sequences, 45% of them appearing once. Specimen: peripheral blood or thyroid tissue (not recorded which). The receptor set was obtained from an adult man with Graves' disease, either hyperthyroidism or ophthalmopathy (not recorded which).

The rearrangement uses TRBV29-1 and TRBJ2-5; the match to TRBD1 covers 9 bases. Losses at the gene ends were 6 bases for V and 2 bases for J; bases not matched to a gene: 7. This CDR3 comprises 14 residues. The germline V gene has CDR1 SQVTM and CDR2 ANQGSEA. CDR3 sequence (DNA): TGCAGCGTCCCAACCGACAGGGGGCAAGAGACCCAGTACTTC. Protein: CSVPTDRGQETQYF.

This clonotype has at least ten counts. This chain connects TRBV20-1 to TRBJ2-2, with D maybe TRBD1 (5 bases). The CDR3 runs 11 residues. In germline, CDR1 is DFQATT, CDR2 SNEGSKA (reference sequence). V lost 5 bases and J 8 bases, leaving 9 bases between the germline ends. As DNA, the CDR3 is TGCAGTGCTCCTAAGGGGGGGGAGCTGTTTTTT. It specifies CSAPKGGELFF.

This sequence joins TRBV7-9 and TRBJ1-2; TRBD1 might be the D (5 bases). The CDR3 length is 13 residues. The V gene lost 4 bases and the J gene lost 8 bases, with 14 bases spanning the gap. Germline lookup yields CDR1 SEHNR and CDR2 FQNEAQ (reference sequence). The CDR3 nucleotides read TGTGCCAGCAGCTGGGACGGCCCGACAGGCTACACCTTC. Translating gives CASSWDGPTGYTF.

This chain's CDR3 is CASSLDTVNTIYF. As DNA, the CDR3 is TGTGCCAGCAGCTTAGATACGGTGAACACCATATATTTT. The chain has TRBV7-2 and TRBJ1-3, with unresolved D. The CDR3 loop spans 13 amino acids. CDR1 is SGHTA, CDR2 FQGNSA, per germline. Trimming left V 1 base short and J 7 bases short, with 8 bases between.

Comments on this clonotype: An end of the junction does not agree with germline; a read error may underlie this. The V gene is TRBV7-2, the J gene TRBJ1-3; D gene uncertain. This CDR3 contains 17 residues. The germline V gene encodes CDR1 SGHTA and CDR2 FQGNSA. The CDR3 region is CASSQEYSFNSGNTIYF. CDR3 DNA: TGCGCCAGCAGCCAAGAGTACAGTTTTAACTCTGGAAACACCATATATTTT.

Details on this clonotype: Just one base apart from a much larger clone, this may be a read error. V usage is TRBV15 and J usage is TRBJ1-5; D might be TRBD1 (5 bases). CDR1 LNHNV and CDR2 YYDKDF come from the germline V gene (reference sequence). The CDR3 length is 15 residues. CDR3 in DNA: TGTGCCACCAGGAGAGACGTGGGGGGGAATCAGCCCCAGCATTTT. This sequence encodes CATRRDVGGNQPQHF.

The rearrangement joins TRBV11-1 to TRBJ2-6, with 7 nucleotides matching TRBD1. This CDR3 has 16 amino acids. Per the germline V gene, CDR1 is SGHAT and CDR2 is FQDESV (reference sequence). V shed 5 bases and J 0 bases; nucleotides not matched to a gene: 4. Here the CDR3 reads CASSQSGGSGANVLTF. CDR3 in DNA: TGTGCCAGCAGCCAATCAGGGGGCTCTGGGGCCAACGTCCTGACTTTC. The entire variable domain, with the rest obtained from reference TRBV11-1 and TRBJ2-6, is as follows: EAEVAQSPRYKITEKSQAVAFWCDPISGHATLYWYRQILGQGPELLVQFQDESVVDDSQLPKDRFSAERLKGVDSTLKIQPAELGDSAMYLCASSQSGGSGANVLTFGAGSRLTVL.

V and J are TRBV5-1 and TRBJ2-7; TRBD2 matches at 10 bases. This CDR3 comprises 15 residues. The J segment lost 3 bases and the V segment lost 0 bases, leaving 3 bases of the junction unmatched. CDR1 and CDR2 (germline): SGHRS, YFSETQ. CDR3 residues: CASSLVTSGNYEQYF. The DNA for the CDR3 is TGCGCCAGCAGCTTGGTAACTAGCGGGAACTACGAGCAGTACTTC.

About this clonotype itself: One end of the junction fails to match germline, which may point to a read error. This chain joins TRBV10-3 and TRBJ1-5; D gene unclear. CDR1 and CDR2 (germline): ENHRY, SYGVKD. The length of the CDR3 is 14 residues. The DNA for the CDR3 is TGTGCCAGCAGTGAACAATTGGGAAGGGAGCCCCAGCATTTT. The encoded protein is CASSEQLGREPQHF.

This chain connects TRBV29-1 to TRBJ1-2; D is perhaps TRBD1 (5 bases). This CDR3 region has 15 residues. The germline V gene encodes CDR1 SQVTM and CDR2 ANQGSEA. V lost 3 bases, J lost 9 bases, and 23 bases lay in between. The CDR3 loop is CSVESSTTGRGSYTF. The DNA for the CDR3 is TGCAGCGTTGAGTCCAGCACCACAGGAAGGGGAAGCTACACCTTC.

The J gene is TRBJ1-4, the V gene TRBV19, with 9 bases lining up with TRBD1. V was clipped by 5 bases and J by 8 bases; unmatched bases: 9. This CDR3 is 15 amino acids long. Germline CDR1 LNHDA, CDR2 SQIVND (reference sequence). The CDR3 nucleotides are TGTGCCAGTAGTCCCCTTACAGGGGGCCTGGAAAAACTGTTTTTT. This sequence encodes CASSPLTGGLEKLFF.

The rearrangement uses TRBV20-1 and TRBJ2-7; TRBD2 agrees at 11 bases. The junction had 11 bases not matched to a gene; V was cut back by 1 base and J by 6 bases. This CDR3 contains 16 residues. The germline V gene encodes CDR1 DFQATT and CDR2 SNEGSKA (reference sequence). Written as DNA, the CDR3 is TGCAGTGCTAGAGTTCAGCTAGCGGGGGGTTCTCGCGAGCAGTACTTC. Its protein is CSARVQLAGGSREQYF.

The chain couples TRBV6-6 to TRBJ1-1; D gene ambiguous. V lost 3 bases to trimming and J lost 5 bases, with 13 bases between them. This CDR3 is 14 amino acids long. CDR1 is MNHNY, CDR2 SVGAGI, per germline (reference sequence). Here the CDR3 reads CASSYNIMRTEAFF. DNA of the CDR3: TGTGCCAGCAGTTATAACATCATGAGAACTGAAGCTTTCTTT.

As for this clonotype: An end of the junction differs from the germline gene, which may be a read error. CDR3 protein: CASSEGDSF. For the CDR3, the DNA is TGTGCCAGCAGTGAGGGAGACAGCTTC. This chain joins TRBV2 and TRBJ1-2; a possible D gene is TRBD1 (5 bases). The CDR3 is 9 residues long. Germline-derived CDR1 and CDR2 are SNHLY and FYNNEI.

The rearrangement links TRBV19 to TRBJ1-1; 8 bases align to TRBD1. Germline lookup yields CDR1 LNHDA and CDR2 SQIVND (reference sequence). The length of the CDR3 is 16 residues. J was trimmed by 3 bases and V by 3 bases; bases with no gene match: 9. The CDR3: CASSMLQGARDTEAFF. In DNA, the CDR3 is TGTGCCAGTAGTATGTTGCAGGGGGCGAGGGACACTGAAGCTTTCTTT.

This clonotype appeared many times. The chain has TRBV7-9 and TRBJ2-5; a possible D gene is TRBD1 (6 bases). CDR1 SEHNR and CDR2 FQNEAQ come from the germline V gene (reference sequence). The CDR3 has 13 residues. V was cut by 6 bases and J by 5 bases, with 13 bases left in between. CDR3: CASSQGREETQYF. Here the CDR3 DNA reads TGTGCCAGCAGTCAGGGGCGCGAGGAGACCCAGTACTTC.

The V and J genes are TRBV15 and TRBJ2-7; D is uncertain. V was trimmed by 5 bases and J by 9 bases, leaving 5 bases between them. The CDR3 has 9 amino acids. Germline lookup yields CDR1 LNHNV and CDR2 YYDKDF (reference sequence). CDR3 residues: CATSALQYF. CDR3 DNA sequence: TGTGCCACCAGCGCCCTGCAGTACTTC.

This clonotype was detected a few times. This chain joins TRBV9 and TRBJ1-3; D perhaps matches TRBD1 (6 bases). The V end lost 4 bases, the J end lost 2 bases, and 13 bases lay between the germline ends. Germline CDR1 reads SGDLS; CDR2 reads YYNGEE. CDR3 size: 15 residues. The CDR3 reads CASSPSGTPGNTIYF. The CDR3 nucleotides are TGTGCCAGCAGCCCTTCCGGGACACCTGGAAACACCATATATTTT.

Notes on this clonotype: It is likely a read error, because the conserved phenylalanine at the end of the CDR3 is missing. The limits of the CDR3 on the DNA are not certain, so only TCRdb's listed CDR3 is given. This chain joins TRBV2 and TRBJ1-6. The germline V gene has CDR1 SNHLY and CDR2 FYNNEI. The CDR3 is 8 residues long, ends included. CDR3 sequence: CASSEPNS.

The chain combines TRBV12-3 or TRBV12-4 with TRBJ1-2; a possible D gene is TRBD1 (5 bases). Deletions cut 6 bases from V and 2 bases from J, with 10 bases between. The CDR3 spans 13 residues. In nucleotides, the CDR3 is TGTGCCAGCAGAATCAGGGCCAACTATGGCTACACCTTC. Its protein product is CASRIRANYGYTF.

This clonotype was seen only a few times. This chain links TRBV15 with TRBJ2-5; D possibly corresponds to TRBD2 (6 bases). The ends were cut back, 0 bases at V and 5 bases at J, with 13 bases in the middle. Per germline, CDR1 LNHNV and CDR2 YYDKDF (reference sequence). The CDR3 has 15 residues. For the CDR3, the DNA is TGTGCCACCAGCAGAGATAGAGGGACTGGGGAGACCCAGTACTTC. It codes for CATSRDRGTGETQYF.

This clonotype was picked up many times. The CDR3 DNA sequence: TGTGCCAGCAAAGAGGATGAAGCTTTCTTT. Residues: CASKEDEAFF. This chain connects TRBV2 to TRBJ1-1; D is unclear. This CDR3 has 10 residues. Deletions cut 7 bases from V and 7 bases from J, with 7 bases between. The germline V gene has CDR1 SNHLY and CDR2 FYNNEI.

The chain carries TRBV2 and TRBJ1-2; D may be TRBD1 (5 bases). The V gene lost 4 bases and the J gene lost 14 bases, with 20 bases spanning the gap. The CDR3 consists of 13 residues. Germline lookup yields CDR1 SNHLY and CDR2 FYNNEI. As DNA, the CDR3 is TGTGCCAGCAGTGGCAGGTTCCGGGACGACCATACCTTC. Translated, it gives CASSGRFRDDHTF.

This clonotype was recorded many times. The chain joins TRBV29-1 to TRBJ2-5, with TRBD1 as a possible D gene (6 bases). Germline CDR1 is SQVTM and CDR2 is ANQGSEA. The CDR3 covers 14 residues. The ends were cut back, 0 bases at V and 6 bases at J, with 14 bases in the middle. The CDR3 loop is CSVEDRQGRKTQYF. CDR3 sequence (DNA): TGCAGCGTTGAAGATCGCCAGGGGAGAAAGACCCAGTACTTC. The entire variable domain, with the rest obtained from reference TRBV29-1 and TRBJ2-5, is as follows: SAVISQKPSRDICQRGTSLTIQCQVDSQVTMMFWYRQQPGQSLTLIATANQGSEATYESGFVIDKFPISRPNLTFSTLTVSNMSPEDSSIYLCSVEDRQGRKTQYFGPGTRLLVL.

This chain connects TRBV20-1 to TRBJ1-1; D is perhaps TRBD1 (5 bases). The germline gives CDR1 DFQATT, CDR2 SNEGSKA (reference sequence). V lost 4 bases and J 5 bases, leaving 11 bases between the germline ends. The CDR3 extends over 12 amino acids. CDR3 amino acids: CSAKRGRTEAFF. The DNA for the CDR3 is TGCAGTGCTAAAAGGGGTCGGACTGAAGCTTTCTTT.

The rearrangement uses TRBV6-1 and TRBJ2-2; D is uncertain. Trimming removed 5 bases from V and 8 bases from J, with 21 bases in between. In germline, CDR1 is MNHNS, CDR2 SASEGT. The CDR3 consists of 16 residues. CDR3 protein: CASSRTMGILRGELFF. CDR3 in DNA: TGTGCCAGCAGTCGTACAATGGGTATTCTTCGTGGGGAGCTGTTTTTT.

This clonotype came up many times. This chain joins TRBV6-1 and TRBJ2-7; no reliable D call. Germline CDR1 is MNHNS and CDR2 is SASEGT. Trimming stripped 6 bases from V and 3 bases from J, with 9 bases between. The CDR3 covers 12 residues. The CDR3: CASRDQLYEQYF. The DNA for the CDR3 is TGTGCCAGCAGGGACCAGCTCTACGAGCAGTACTTC.

This clonotype has a count of ten or more. V and J are TRBV9 and TRBJ2-7; D is perhaps TRBD2 (5 bases). Germline assignment: CDR1 SGDLS and CDR2 YYNGEE. V lost 5 bases and J lost 5, with 20 bases in between. The CDR3 totals 15 residues. The CDR3 reads CASSYLGGPRDEQYF. The CDR3 DNA sequence: TGTGCCAGCAGTTATTTGGGCGGGCCTCGGGACGAGCAGTACTTC.

This clonotype appeared a few times. The chain links TRBV2 to TRBJ1-3; D not certain. Germline V gene data show CDR1 as SNHLY and CDR2 as FYNNEI. The CDR3 consists of 14 residues. V was cut by 2 bases and J by 0 bases, with 5 bases left in between. CDR3 protein: CASSERTSGNTIYF. CDR3 bases: TGTGCCAGCAGTGAAAGGACCTCTGGAAACACCATATATTTT.

In DNA form, the CDR3 reads TGCGCCAGCAGCTTGGTTATGGGGATCTACACCTTC. It is translated as CASSLVMGIYTF. The V call is TRBV5-1, the J call TRBJ1-2; D not certain. Trimming shortened V by 0 bases and J by 10 bases, and 10 bases separated the two germline ends. The CDR3 spans 12 residues. Germline CDR1 and CDR2: SGHRS and YFSETQ. Full variable domain (missing parts from reference TRBV5-1 and TRBJ1-2): KAGVTQTPRYLIKTRGQQVTLSCSPISGHRSVSWYQQTPGQGLQFLFEYFSETQRNKGNFPGRFSGRQFSNSRSEMNVSTLELGDSALYLCASSLVMGIYTFGSGTRLTVV.